One and the same sample provided the 25 T cell receptor beta chains below, sequenced in a study of blood T cell repertoires in COVID-19. The repertoire was sequenced with immunoSEQ multiplex PCR; TCRdb's copy has only in-frame clones and lacks some. The sample gives 370,000 or so clones, approximately 89% of which show up once; approximately 1.3% is in the top ten. Sequences were obtained from PBMCs or T cells enriched from blood (not recorded which). The receptors originated from a man aged 25 to 40 who had recovered from COVID-19.

The chain combines TRBV6-5 with TRBJ1-1, with D tentatively TRBD1 (6 bases). Germline CDR1 MNHEY, CDR2 SVGAGI. The CDR3 consists of 13 residues. Trimming stripped 1 base from V and 3 bases from J, with 6 bases between. The CDR3 reads CASSYYRDTEAFF. The CDR3 DNA sequence: TGTGCCAGCAGTTACTACAGGGACACTGAAGCTTTCTTT.

The rearrangement uses TRBV7-9 and TRBJ1-2, with a weak D call TRBD1 (6 bases). In germline, CDR1 is SEHNR, CDR2 FQNEAQ (reference sequence). The CDR3 consists of 16 residues. Trimming shortened V by 2 bases and J by 2 bases, and 15 bases separated the two germline ends. As DNA, the CDR3 is TGTGCCAGCAGCTTAATGGGGGCCATAAGGAACTATGGCTACACCTTC. This gives the protein CASSLMGAIRNYGYTF.

This rearrangement joins TRBV6-5 to TRBJ1-1; 8 bases line up with TRBD1. Trimming took 2 bases from V and 3 from J; bases not matched to a gene: 8. Germline V lookup: CDR1 MNHEY, CDR2 SVGAGI. The CDR3 extends over 16 amino acids. The CDR3 bases are TGTGCCAGCAGTTACCCCCGACAGGGGTTGGACACTGAAGCTTTCTTT. This codes for CASSYPRQGLDTEAFF.

This CDR3 is CASSPRQEAFF. The CDR3 DNA is TGTGCCAGCTCACCGAGGCAAGAAGCTTTCTTT. The chain is built from TRBV18 and TRBJ1-1; D call uncertain. The CDR3 spans 11 residues. Germline values: CDR1 KGHSH, CDR2 LQKENI. V lost 3 bases to trimming and J lost 8 bases, with 7 bases between them.

V is TRBV19 and J is TRBJ1-1; D ambiguous. This CDR3 is 13 amino acids long. V gave up 3 bases and J gave up 6 bases, with 11 bases separating them. Germline CDR1 is LNHDA and CDR2 is SQIVND (reference sequence). DNA of the CDR3: TGTGCCAGTAGTATTGAGGGAGGGTCTGAAGCTTTCTTT. Residues: CASSIEGGSEAFF.

The rearrangement joins TRBV3-1 (or the pseudogene TRBV3-2) to TRBJ1-2; D gene unclear. The CDR3 has 14 amino acids. Deletions cut 6 bases from V and 13 bases from J, with 24 bases between. The V gene's germline CDR1 is LGHDT and CDR2 YNNKEL (reference sequence). The CDR3 sequence: CASRTPGTESLVTF. The CDR3 DNA reads TGTGCCAGCAGAACGCCGGGTACCGAATCTCTAGTCACCTTC.

The V and J genes are TRBV27 and TRBJ1-1; maybe TRBD1 (6 bases). Deletions cut 0 bases from V and 7 bases from J, with 15 bases between. The germline gives CDR1 MNHEY, CDR2 SMNVEV (reference sequence). The CDR3 is 15 residues long. The CDR3 loop is CASSLSVGQRHEAFF. The CDR3 DNA is TGTGCCAGCAGTTTATCGGTAGGACAGCGACATGAAGCTTTCTTT.

This clone has only one observation. This chain joins TRBV9 and TRBJ2-7; 10 nucleotides match TRBD1. The germline V gene encodes CDR1 SGDLS and CDR2 YYNGEE. The CDR3 runs 14 residues. The J segment lost 2 bases and the V segment lost 4 bases, leaving 3 bases of the junction unmatched. CDR3 residues: CASSSGQGAYEQYF. CDR3 nucleotides: TGTGCCAGCAGCTCCGGACAGGGGGCCTACGAGCAGTACTTC.

This clone came up once. This sequence joins TRBV7-2 and TRBJ2-7; 9 positions match TRBD1. Germline lookup yields CDR1 SGHTA and CDR2 FQGNSA. This CDR3 spans 14 amino acids. V lost 7 bases and J lost 2; bases outside the gene matches: 6. CDR3 sequence reads: CASNPGQGPYEQYF. CDR3 nucleotide sequence: TGTGCCAGCAATCCGGGACAGGGTCCCTACGAGCAGTACTTC.

In this sample, this clone turned up a few times. The CDR3 region has the DNA TGCGCCAGCAGCTCTAGCATGGATTCACCCCTCCACTTT. It yields the protein CASSSSMDSPLHF. The chain has TRBV5-1 and TRBJ1-6; D unresolved. The V end lost 3 bases, the J end lost 8 bases, and 9 bases lay between the germline ends. The CDR3 loop spans 13 amino acids. Germline assignment: CDR1 SGHRS and CDR2 YFSETQ.

The chain carries TRBV7-6 and TRBJ2-7, with a weak D call TRBD2 (5 bases). The CDR3 spans 16 residues. Trimming took off 5 bases at V and 1 base at J, with 18 bases between the two ends. Germline V lookup: CDR1 SGHVS, CDR2 FNYEAQ. The chain's CDR3 is CASSLAEDGSSYEQYF. In DNA form, the CDR3 reads TGTGCCAGCAGCCTGGCGGAGGACGGATCTTCCTACGAGCAGTACTTC.

This sequence joins TRBV7-9 and TRBJ2-7, with 7 bases lining up with TRBD1. V gave up 5 bases and J gave up 5 bases; unmatched junction bases: 15. The CDR3 runs to 16 residues. The germline gives CDR1 SEHNR, CDR2 FQNEAQ (reference sequence). The CDR3 spells CASSPALGRGNDEQYF. CDR3 nucleotides: TGTGCCAGCAGCCCCGCATTAGGCAGGGGGAACGACGAGCAGTACTTC. Full variable domain (remainder filled in from reference TRBV7-9 and TRBJ2-7): DTGVSQNPRHKITKRGQNVTFRCDPISEHNRLYWYRQTLGQGPEFLTYFQNEAQLEKSRLLSDRFSAERPKGSFSTLEIQRTEQGDSAMYLCASSPALGRGNDEQYFGPGTRLTVT.

This chain connects TRBV5-4 to TRBJ2-3; 8 positions match TRBD1. CDR3 length equals 16 residues. The V and J ends lost 4 bases and 8 bases, in that order; junction bases with no gene match: 15. Per germline, CDR1 SGHNT and CDR2 YYREEE (reference sequence). The CDR3 here is CASSLQGARGGGTQYF. The CDR3 DNA reads as TGTGCCAGCAGCCTTCAGGGGGCCCGGGGTGGAGGTACGCAGTATTTT.

J is TRBJ1-5 and V is TRBV20-1, with D perhaps TRBD1 (6 bases). Germline V lookup: CDR1 DFQATT, CDR2 SNEGSKA (reference sequence). The CDR3 extends over 15 amino acids. V gave up 3 bases and J gave up 7 bases, with 19 bases separating them. CDR3 residues: CSASPGQIMGQPQHF. The CDR3 nucleotides read TGCAGTGCTAGTCCCGGACAGATAATGGGACAGCCCCAGCATTTT.

The chain couples TRBV12-3 or TRBV12-4 to TRBJ2-5; D not resolved. The CDR3 consists of 12 residues. Deletions cut 6 bases from V and 4 bases from J, with 9 bases between. For the CDR3, the DNA is TGTGCCAGCAGCCTATCTAGAGAGACCCAGTACTTC. Its protein is CASSLSRETQYF.

The chain has TRBV5-1 and TRBJ2-5, with a weak D call TRBD2 (5 bases). CDR3 length equals 14 residues. Germline loops: CDR1 SGHRS, CDR2 YFSETQ. Between the trimmed V and J ends, which lost 5 bases and 4 bases, there was a span of 15 bases. The DNA for the CDR3 is TGCGCCAGCAGACTGGCGGGTCCAAGAGAGACCCAGTACTTC. Translation: CASRLAGPRETQYF.

The J gene is TRBJ1-1, the V gene TRBV25-1, with D possibly TRBD1 on 6 matching bases. The germline CDR1 and CDR2 sequences are MGHDK and SYGVNS. V lost 7 bases and J 10 bases, leaving 19 bases between the germline ends. The CDR3 has 13 amino acids. For the CDR3, the DNA is TGTGCCAGCAAGAGGGACACCCGAGTTGGAGCTTTCTTT. Residues: CASKRDTRVGAFF.

This clone has just one count. This chain links TRBV6-5 with TRBJ1-4, with 10 bases that match TRBD1. J gave up 7 bases and V 6 bases, and 5 bases lay outside the gene matches. The CDR3 length is 14 residues. Germline CDR1 MNHEY, CDR2 SVGAGI. This CDR3 is CASRTTGGSEKLFF. CDR3 coding DNA: TGTGCCAGCAGAACGACAGGGGGCTCTGAAAAACTGTTTTTT.

The chain is built from TRBV7-3 and TRBJ1-1, with TRBD1 identical over 8 bases. The CDR3 has 16 residues. Germline V gene data show CDR1 as SGHTA and CDR2 as FQGTGA. The trim removed 4 bases at V and 1 base at J, leaving 8 bases unmatched. In DNA form, the CDR3 reads TGTGCCAGCAGCTCGACAGGGGCGAGGGGGAACACTGAAGCTTTCTTT. Encoded protein: CASSSTGARGNTEAFF.

V and J are TRBV6-5 and TRBJ1-1, with unresolved D. The CDR3 is 12 residues long. CDR1 and CDR2 from the germline V gene are MNHEY and SVGAGI. V lost 6 bases, J lost 2 bases, and 7 bases lay in between. The CDR3 loop is CASRTPNTEAFF. For the CDR3, the DNA is TGTGCCAGCAGGACACCAAACACTGAAGCTTTCTTT.

The rearrangement links TRBV18 to TRBJ1-2; D is ambiguous. The CDR3 is 13 residues long. The ends were cut back, 3 bases at V and 9 bases at J, with 14 bases in the middle. Germline values: CDR1 KGHSH, CDR2 LQKENI. The CDR3 DNA reads TGTGCCAGCTCACCGAGCCACCCATCCAGCTACACCTTC. Residues: CASSPSHPSSYTF.

This chain joins TRBV5-4 and TRBJ2-3; D call uncertain. In germline, CDR1 is SGHNT, CDR2 YYREEE (reference sequence). The ends were cut back, 4 bases at V and 0 bases at J, with 12 bases in the middle. This CDR3 is 15 amino acids long. As DNA, the CDR3 is TGTGCCAGCAGCGGGCACTTCACTAGCACAGATACGCAGTATTTT. It specifies CASSGHFTSTDTQYF.

The count of this clone is one. This chain links TRBV7-9 with TRBJ1-6, with D possibly matching TRBD1 (5 bases). This CDR3 has 17 residues. Looked up from germline, CDR1 is SEHNR and CDR2 is FQNEAQ (reference sequence). V lost 6 bases, J lost 8 bases, and 23 bases lay in between. The CDR3 sequence: CASRLPPGTGEHSPLHF. CDR3 sequence (DNA): TGTGCCAGCAGACTGCCTCCCGGGACGGGAGAACATTCACCCCTCCACTTT.

This clone was picked up a small number of times. The chain's CDR3 is CASSLFGQYSTDTQYF. CDR3 DNA sequence: TGTGCCAGCAGCTTGTTTGGACAGTATAGCACAGATACGCAGTATTTT. The J gene is TRBJ2-3, the V gene TRBV5-5; perhaps TRBD1 as D (6 bases). The CDR3 totals 16 residues. Germline V gene sequence: CDR1 SGHKS, CDR2 YYEKEE (reference sequence). V was clipped by 1 base and J by 0 bases, with 12 bases between them.

The V and J genes are TRBV7-9 and TRBJ2-1; weak D call: TRBD2 (5 bases). Germline V gene data show CDR1 as SEHNR and CDR2 as FQNEAQ (reference sequence). V dropped 5 bases and J dropped 10 bases, with 24 bases sitting between them. The CDR3 has 16 residues. This CDR3 reads CASSPSFVAPRVEQFF. The CDR3 DNA reads as TGTGCCAGCAGCCCTAGCTTCGTAGCCCCGAGAGTCGAGCAGTTCTTC.